These 19 T cell receptor beta chains share one sample of origin, sequenced in a study of identical twins. TCRdb recomputed calls from the 5' RACE reads with MiXCR, one row per CDR3 protein. The sample has 200,000 to 300,000 distinct CDR3 sequences, more than 9% seen once; the top ten hold about a tenth. Material for sequencing was memory T cells sorted from blood. Every receptor here comes from a man in his forties or fifties in good health.

This clonotype appeared a few times. This chain uses TRBV2 with TRBJ2-1, with D uncertain. The germline gives CDR1 SNHLY, CDR2 FYNNEI. V lost 6 bases and J 9 bases, leaving 18 bases between the germline ends. The length of the CDR3 is 14 residues. CDR3 nucleotide sequence: TGTGCCAGCAGGGTTAATAATGCCGTGGCTGAGCAGTTCTTC. Protein sequence: CASRVNNAVAEQFF.

This clonotype was seen more than once but under ten times. The CDR3 is CASSLGQGITNEKLFF. As DNA, the CDR3 is TGTGCCAGCAGCTTGGGACAGGGGATAACTAATGAAAAACTGTTTTTT. The chain recombines TRBV5-5 with TRBJ1-4, with 8 bases matching TRBD1. J gave up 1 base and V 0 bases, and 2 bases lay outside the gene matches. CDR1 is SGHKS, CDR2 YYEKEE, per germline (reference sequence). This CDR3 spans 16 amino acids.

The chain recombines TRBV4-2 with TRBJ2-3, with D possibly TRBD1 on 5 matching bases. The V gene lost 0 bases and the J gene lost 8 bases, with 27 bases spanning the gap. The CDR3 loop spans 19 amino acids. Germline assignment: CDR1 LGHNA and CDR2 YNFKEQ. The CDR3 loop reads CASSQEWRTQGPTYGTQYF. CDR3 in DNA: TGTGCCAGCAGCCAAGAATGGCGAACCCAGGGCCCGACCTACGGTACGCAGTATTTT.

This clonotype was observed a handful of times. This chain links TRBV7-9 with TRBJ1-3; D gene ambiguous. V lost 3 bases and J 0 bases, leaving 9 bases between the germline ends. CDR1 SEHNR and CDR2 FQNEAQ come from the germline V gene (reference sequence). The CDR3 extends over 15 amino acids. DNA of the CDR3: TGTGCCAGCAGCTTGGACGGGTCCTCTGGAAACACCATATATTTT. Protein: CASSLDGSSGNTIYF.

The chain links TRBV5-1 to TRBJ2-7, with 12 bases lining up with TRBD2. J gave up 2 bases and V 1 base, and 1 base lay outside the gene matches. This CDR3 comprises 15 residues. CDR1 and CDR2 from the germline V gene are SGHRS and YFSETQ. CDR3 in DNA: TGCGCCAGCAGCTTGACTAGCGGGAGGACCTACGAGCAGTACTTC. It translates to CASSLTSGRTYEQYF.

The gene calls are TRBV30 and TRBJ1-5; D is ambiguous. V was trimmed by 3 bases and J by 0 bases, leaving 12 bases between them. The CDR3 totals 15 residues. Germline loops: CDR1 GTSNPN, CDR2 SVGIG (reference sequence). The CDR3 spells CAWSPLGNSNQPQHF. In DNA, the CDR3 is TGTGCCTGGAGCCCCTTGGGAAATAGCAATCAGCCCCAGCATTTT.

This clonotype has a count of ten or more. This chain uses TRBV18 with TRBJ2-3; tentatively, D is TRBD2 (6 bases). This CDR3 comprises 13 residues. Trimming took 3 bases from V and 7 from J, leaving 11 bases between them. Germline V gene lookup returns CDR1 KGHSH and CDR2 LQKENI. The CDR3 DNA sequence: TGTGCCAGCTCACCGGCTAGCGTTAATACGCAGTATTTT. Residues: CASSPASVNTQYF.

The genes are TRBV10-2 and TRBJ1-2, with 7 bases identical to TRBD1. This CDR3 contains 14 residues. Trimming took 6 bases from V and 3 from J; bases not matched to a gene: 7. Germline V CDR1 and CDR2: WSHSY, SAAADI. The CDR3 DNA sequence: TGCGCCAGCAGGATGGACAGGAATGACTATGGCTACACCTTC. This translates into CASRMDRNDYGYTF.

Comment on this clonotype: This may stem from a read error, because a much larger clone lies one nucleotide away. This rearrangement joins TRBV7-2 to TRBJ1-6, with TRBD1 as a possible D gene (6 bases). Between the trimmed V and J ends, which lost 5 bases and 10 bases, there was a span of 15 bases. This CDR3 region has 14 residues. The germline V gene has CDR1 SGHTA and CDR2 FQGNSA. The CDR3 loop is CASSAKPDRSPLHF. CDR3 in DNA: TGTGCCAGCAGCGCTAAACCGGACAGATCACCCCTCCACTTT.

The rearrangement uses TRBV7-2 and TRBJ2-7, with D possibly called TRBD1 or TRBD2 (7 bases each). Between the trimmed V and J ends, which lost 5 bases and 6 bases, there was a span of 17 bases. Germline CDR1 reads SGHTA; CDR2 reads FQGNSA. CDR3 length equals 14 residues. The CDR3, as DNA: TGTGCCAGCAGCACTAAGACAGGGAGGGGCGAGCAGTACTTC. Translated, it gives CASSTKTGRGEQYF.

The sample holds a few counts of this clonotype. This chain joins TRBV20-1 and TRBJ2-7, with 9 bases lining up with TRBD2. V lost 6 bases and J lost 4; bases outside the gene matches: 4. This CDR3 has 12 amino acids. The V gene's germline CDR1 is DFQATT and CDR2 SNEGSKA (reference sequence). The DNA of the CDR3 is TGCAGTGCGGGGACTAGCTGGTACGAGCAGTACTTC. This sequence encodes CSAGTSWYEQYF.

The chain uses TRBV9 and TRBJ2-7; 11 nucleotides match TRBD1. Germline CDR1 and CDR2: SGDLS and YYNGEE. V shed 3 bases, J shed 2 bases, and the junction held 4 bases outside the gene matches. The CDR3 contains 15 residues. The CDR3 spells CASSAGQGVAYEQYF. CDR3 coding DNA: TGTGCCAGCAGCGCGGGACAGGGGGTCGCCTACGAGCAGTACTTC.

V and J are TRBV20-1 and TRBJ1-1; D not resolved. The CDR3 has 15 residues. Germline V gene lookup returns CDR1 DFQATT and CDR2 SNEGSKA (reference sequence). The V gene lost 1 base and the J gene lost 1 base, with 13 bases spanning the gap. The CDR3 DNA follows: TGCAGTGCTAGAGGAAAGGGCAGCTGGAACACTGAAGCTTTCTTT. Its protein product is CSARGKGSWNTEAFF.

This clonotype was counted at least ten times. The DNA of the CDR3 is TGTGCCAGCAGGGGACAGGGGGCCAACGAAAATACGCAGTATTTT. It codes for CASRGQGANENTQYF. V gene TRBV7-2 combines with J gene TRBJ2-3; TRBD1 matches 12 bases. Germline V gene sequence: CDR1 SGHTA, CDR2 FQGNSA. This CDR3 is 15 amino acids long. Unmatched junction bases numbered 8, after V lost 6 bases and J lost 7 bases. Drawing the rest from reference TRBV7-2 and TRBJ2-3, the complete variable domain is GAGVSQSPSNKVTEKGKDVELRCDPISGHTALYWYRQSLGQGLEFLIYFQGNSAPDKSGLPSDRFSAERTGGSVSTLTIQRTQQEDSAVYLCASRGQGANENTQYFGPGTRLTVL.

This clonotype was recorded many times. The V gene is TRBV2, the J gene TRBJ1-6; 9 nucleotides align to TRBD1. Germline V gives CDR1 SNHLY, CDR2 FYNNEI. CDR3 length: 14 residues. The V segment lost 5 bases and the J segment 10 bases; nucleotides outside the gene matches: 6. CDR3 DNA sequence: TGTGCCAGCAGTTCGGGACAGGGTTTCTCACCCCTCCACTTT. It yields the protein CASSSGQGFSPLHF.

This clonotype appeared a single time. The chain combines TRBV28 with TRBJ2-7, with 11 bases matching TRBD2. Germline V CDR1 and CDR2: MDHEN, SYDVKM. The CDR3 is 16 residues long. V lost 8 bases, J lost 3 bases, and 12 bases stayed unmatched. The CDR3 nucleotides read TGTGCCAGCCCCCCGGGACTAGCGGTCCCTATCTACGAGCAGTACTTC. It specifies CASPPGLAVPIYEQYF.

The V call is TRBV20-1, the J call TRBJ2-2; the match to TRBD2 covers 7 bases. V was clipped by 6 bases and J by 6 bases; unmatched bases: 22. The CDR3 is made up of 18 amino acids. In germline, CDR1 is DFQATT, CDR2 SNEGSKA (reference sequence). The CDR3 DNA reads as TGCAGTGCCCCCGAACGGGCAGCGGGATCGTTGTCGGCCGGGGAGCTGTTTTTT. Translation gives CSAPERAAGSLSAGELFF.

This clonotype was detected a few times. V gene TRBV20-1 combines with J gene TRBJ2-1; perhaps TRBD2 as D (5 bases). Germline CDR1 reads DFQATT; CDR2 reads SNEGSKA (reference sequence). The CDR3 runs 16 residues. Between the trimmed V and J ends, which lost 0 bases and 3 bases, there was a span of 15 bases. As DNA, the CDR3 is TGCAGTGCTAGAGATACGTCTGAGGGATACTACAATGAGCAGTTCTTC. Translation: CSARDTSEGYYNEQFF.

This rearrangement joins TRBV20-1 to TRBJ2-3; D is ambiguous. The germline V and J ends were trimmed by 6 bases and 0 bases, with 16 bases remaining between them. CDR1 and CDR2 from the germline V gene are DFQATT and SNEGSKA (reference sequence). This CDR3 spans 15 amino acids. The CDR3, as DNA: TGCAGTGCGGACGGAAGGTCCCCTAGCACAGATACGCAGTATTTT. Its translation is CSADGRSPSTDTQYF.